The source of this T cell receptor (beta chain) is a study of cytomegalovirus exposure and HLA in healthy donors. Study-level points and caveats: A later analysis reported that several of the most significant clusters appeared to be linked to common viral pathogens, among them Epstein-Barr virus.

CDR1 and CDR2 (germline): MDHEN, SYDVKM. Trimming removed 10 bases from V and 15 bases from J, with 21 bases in between. The CDR3 runs 12 residues. Details on this clone: The antigen remains undetermined.

Each donor was healthy, and each was a bone marrow donor. 13 Jbeta primers and 60 Vbeta primers were used for the PCR. Sequencing was performed with immunoSEQ multiplex PCR; in TCRdb, only in-frame clones are kept and a portion is missing. The sample contains about 140,000 clones, nearly 80% of which appear only once. This rearrangement joins TRBV28 to TRBJ2-2; TRBD1 is a possible D gene (7 bases). Material: PBMCs. The receptor was derived from a middle-aged woman in good health and CMV-seronegative. The CDR3 loop reads CAILGRGQTVFF. Written as DNA, the CDR3 is TGTGCCATTCTAGGGCGGGGACAGACGGTGTTTTTT.